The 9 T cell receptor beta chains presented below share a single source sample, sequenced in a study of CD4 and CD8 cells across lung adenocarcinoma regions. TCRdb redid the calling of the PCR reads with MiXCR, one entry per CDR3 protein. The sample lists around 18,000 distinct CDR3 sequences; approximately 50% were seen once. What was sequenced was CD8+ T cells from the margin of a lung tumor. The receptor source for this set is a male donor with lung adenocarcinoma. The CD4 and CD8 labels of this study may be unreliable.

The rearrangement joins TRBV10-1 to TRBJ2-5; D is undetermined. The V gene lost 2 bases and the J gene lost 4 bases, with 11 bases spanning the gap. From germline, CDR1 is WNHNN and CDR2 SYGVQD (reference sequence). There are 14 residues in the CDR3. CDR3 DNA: TGCGCCAGCAGTGAGAGCCCTAACACAGAGACCCAGTACTTC. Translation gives CASSESPNTETQYF.

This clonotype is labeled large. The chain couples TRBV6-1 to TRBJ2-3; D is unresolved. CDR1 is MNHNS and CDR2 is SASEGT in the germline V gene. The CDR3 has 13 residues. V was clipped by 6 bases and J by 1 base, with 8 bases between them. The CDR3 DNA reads TGTGCCAGCAGCGAACCTGGCACAGATACGCAGTATTTT. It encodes CASSEPGTDTQYF.

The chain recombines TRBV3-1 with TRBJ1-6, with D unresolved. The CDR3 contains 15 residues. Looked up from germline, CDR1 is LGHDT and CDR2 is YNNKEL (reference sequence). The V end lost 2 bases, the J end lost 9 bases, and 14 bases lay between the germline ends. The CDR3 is CASSQSRGMLSPLHF. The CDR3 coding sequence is TGTGCCAGCAGCCAATCACGGGGTATGCTTTCACCCCTCCACTTT.

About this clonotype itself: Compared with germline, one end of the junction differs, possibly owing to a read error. DNA for the CDR3: TGTGCCAGCAGGGAAGGGGGGGGGGCGGGGGGGGCCAACGTCCTGACTTTC. Translation: CASREGGGAGGANVLTF. The V call is TRBV6-1, the J call TRBJ2-6; a weak D match, TRBD2 (7 bases). CDR1 is MNHNS, CDR2 SASEGT, per germline. The CDR3 is 17 residues long.

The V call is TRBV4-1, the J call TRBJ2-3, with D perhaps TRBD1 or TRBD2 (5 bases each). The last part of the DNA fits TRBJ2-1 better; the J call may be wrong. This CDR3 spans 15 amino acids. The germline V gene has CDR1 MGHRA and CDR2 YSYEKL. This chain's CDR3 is CASSQGDPAGNEQFF. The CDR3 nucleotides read TGCGCCAGCAGCCAAGGGGACCCCGCCGGGAATGAGCAGTTCTTC.

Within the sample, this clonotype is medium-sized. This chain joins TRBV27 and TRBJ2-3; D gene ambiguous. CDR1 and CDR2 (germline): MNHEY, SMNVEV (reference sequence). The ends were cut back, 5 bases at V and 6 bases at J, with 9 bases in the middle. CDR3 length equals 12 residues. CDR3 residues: CASSPRGDTQYF. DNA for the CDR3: TGTGCCAGCAGTCCCCGTGGGGATACGCAGTATTTT.

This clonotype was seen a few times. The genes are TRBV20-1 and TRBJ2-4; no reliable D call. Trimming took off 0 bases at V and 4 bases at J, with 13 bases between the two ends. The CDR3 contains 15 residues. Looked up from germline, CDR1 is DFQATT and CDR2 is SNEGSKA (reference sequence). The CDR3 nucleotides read TGCAGTGCTAGAGACCTACCTGGGCCAAAAAACATTCAGTACTTC. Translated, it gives CSARDLPGPKNIQYF.

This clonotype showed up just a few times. The CDR3 here is CASSQDYRTGKYNEQFF. For the CDR3, the DNA is TGTGCCAGCAGCCAAGACTATCGGACAGGGAAGTACAATGAGCAGTTCTTC. The rearrangement uses TRBV14 and TRBJ2-1, with 8 bases matching TRBD1. CDR1 SGHDN and CDR2 FVKESK come from the germline V gene. This CDR3 region has 17 residues. V shed 0 bases and J 4 bases; nucleotides not matched to a gene: 8.

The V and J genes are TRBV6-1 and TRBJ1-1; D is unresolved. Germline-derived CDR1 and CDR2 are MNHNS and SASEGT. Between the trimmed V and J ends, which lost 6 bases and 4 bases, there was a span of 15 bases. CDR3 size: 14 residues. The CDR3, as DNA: TGTGCCAGCAGCCTGGCGGAGGTCGTCACTGAAGCTTTCTTT. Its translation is CASSLAEVVTEAFF.